This T cell receptor beta chain comes out of a study of shared clonotypes between healthy human individuals. Across the whole study: Each donor's CD4 naive and CD4 memory cells filled three plates apiece, CD8 naive two, and CD8 memory one.

Authors' methods: ImmunoSEQ gave junction-only sequences without quality scores, so filtering differed. Clones were sequenced by immunoSEQ multiplex PCR, and TCRdb holds only the in-frame ones, with some missing. V, J and clone size were drawn from that table, and D and trimming were deduced from the DNA. This table holds roughly 2,500,000 clones, 80% to 95% found once. Study observations and caveats: The sharing of about 5% of naive CD4 clonotypes was seen across a handful of donors. The four-donor shared clonotypes exceeded non-shared clonotypes in generation probability, with non-shared ones scoring lower.

To note about this clone: Its cognate antigen is unknown.

Germline CDR1 SGHAT, CDR2 FQDESV (reference sequence). V lost 3 bases, J lost 7 bases, and 10 bases lay in between. This CDR3 region has 14 residues. The chain is built from TRBV11-1 and TRBJ1-6; TRBD1 might be the D (5 bases). The receptor's source is a man younger than 35 in good health. Some clones in this sample may be carry-over from other donors' samples. The sequencing sample was made of naive CD4+ T cells from PBMCs. The subset was: CD45RA+ positively selected. CDR3 residues: CASSLGVVNSPLHF. The CDR3 coding sequence is TGTGCCAGCAGCTTGGGGGTGGTGAATTCACCCCTCCACTTT.